What follows are 21 T cell receptor beta chains derived from one specimen sequenced in a study of T cell responses to AZD1222 COVID-19 vaccine. The table came from immunoSEQ multiplex PCR; TCRdb's copy has only in-frame clones and leaves some out. The table includes 180,000 or so clones, approximately 90% detected once. Source: peripheral blood, taken 28 days after the second AZD1222 dose. The receptors shown here come from an adult who received the AZD1222 COVID-19 vaccine.

The chain employs TRBV9 and TRBJ2-5; 7 positions agree with TRBD2. V dropped 0 bases and J dropped 5; count of bases not matched to a gene: 1. CDR1 SGDLS and CDR2 YYNGEE come from the germline V gene. The CDR3 contains 13 residues. The CDR3 DNA follows: TGTGCCAGCAGCGTAGACGGGGGGGAGACCCAGTACTTC. This translates into CASSVDGGETQYF.

The DNA of the CDR3 is TGTGCCAGCAGCCCCGGAGGGGGAGTGGGGCCTCAAGAGACCCAGTACTTC. Translating gives CASSPGGGVGPQETQYF. The chain has TRBV7-2 and TRBJ2-5; D could derive from TRBD1 or TRBD2 (6 bases each). This CDR3 is 17 amino acids long. V was trimmed by 5 bases and J by 2 bases, leaving 21 bases between them. Germline V lookup: CDR1 SGHTA, CDR2 FQGNSA.

This chain connects TRBV5-1 to TRBJ2-1, with D perhaps matching TRBD1 or TRBD2 (5 bases each). CDR3 length: 14 residues. Trimming took 4 bases from V and 0 from J, leaving 8 bases between them. The V gene's germline CDR1 is SGHRS and CDR2 YFSETQ. CDR3 DNA sequence: TGCGCCAGCAGCACCGGGACCTCCTACAATGAGCAGTTCTTC. The encoded protein is CASSTGTSYNEQFF.

The chain joins TRBV19 to TRBJ1-2; TRBD1 matches 12 bases. The J segment lost 8 bases and the V segment lost 3 bases, leaving 4 bases of the junction unmatched. CDR1 and CDR2 from the germline V gene are LNHDA and SQIVND (reference sequence). The CDR3 has 14 amino acids. DNA for the CDR3: TGTGCCAGTAGTATCCGGGACAGGGGGCACGGCTACACCTTC. Translating gives CASSIRDRGHGYTF.

This clone was seen more than once but under ten times. The V and J genes are TRBV11-2 and TRBJ2-2; 8 bases match TRBD2. The germline CDR1 and CDR2 sequences are SGHAT and FQNNGV. V trimming: 8 bases; J trimming: 6 bases; junction bases outside the gene matches: 8. The CDR3 has 14 residues. Written as DNA, the CDR3 is TGTGCCAGCTCCGAGCGGGAGTGGTCCGGGGAGCTGTTTTTT. Its translation: CASSEREWSGELFF. Full variable domain (remainder filled in from reference TRBV11-2 and TRBJ2-2): EAGVAQSPRYKIIEKRQSVAFWCNPISGHATLYWYQQILGQGPKLLIQFQNNGVVDDSQLPKDRFSAERLKGVDSTLKIQPAKLEDSAVYLCASSEREWSGELFFGEGSRLTVL.

This sequence joins TRBV11-3 and TRBJ2-5; possibly TRBD1 for D (5 bases). The germline V gene encodes CDR1 SGHNT and CDR2 YENEEA. CDR3 length equals 16 residues. V dropped 0 bases and J dropped 5 bases, with 16 bases sitting between them. The CDR3 region has the DNA TGTGCCAGCAGCTTAGATTCGGCAGGGATGAATGAGACCCAGTACTTC. Its translation is CASSLDSAGMNETQYF.

The gene calls are TRBV7-8 and TRBJ1-1; maybe TRBD1 (5 bases). V dropped 1 base and J dropped 0 bases, with 12 bases sitting between them. The CDR3 is 16 amino acids. Germline CDR1 is SGHVS and CDR2 is FQNEAQ. CDR3 amino acids: CASSLDRNRMNTEAFF. The CDR3 region has the DNA TGTGCCAGCAGCTTAGACCGCAACAGGATGAACACTGAAGCTTTCTTT.

The V and J genes are TRBV5-1 and TRBJ2-2; D gene unclear. This CDR3 spans 13 amino acids. Germline V lookup: CDR1 SGHRS, CDR2 YFSETQ. V lost 0 bases, J lost 10 bases, and 10 bases lay in between. The CDR3 nucleotides read TGCGCCAGCAGCTTGGTCGTGGGTGAGGAGCTGTTTTTT. Translated: CASSLVVGEELFF. The entire variable domain, with the rest obtained from reference TRBV5-1 and TRBJ2-2, is as follows: KAGVTQTPRYLIKTRGQQVTLSCSPISGHRSVSWYQQTPGQGLQFLFEYFSETQRNKGNFPGRFSGRQFSNSRSEMNVSTLELGDSALYLCASSLVVGEELFFGEGSRLTVL.

The chain joins TRBV5-6 to TRBJ2-1; D is uncertain. The V end lost 1 base, the J end lost 13 bases, and 9 bases lay between the germline ends. Germline lookup yields CDR1 SGHDT and CDR2 YYEEEE. The CDR3 sequence is 11 residues long. In DNA form, the CDR3 reads TGTGCCAGCAGCTTGAGCACCCTCCAGTTCTTC. It translates to CASSLSTLQFF.

V gene TRBV7-2 combines with J gene TRBJ2-3; the D gene is possibly TRBD2 (5 bases). The V and J ends lost 8 bases and 0 bases respectively, with 12 bases between them. CDR3 size: 14 residues. Germline V CDR1 and CDR2: SGHTA, FQGNSA. As DNA, the CDR3 is TGTGCCAGCCAGAGGACTTCTAGCACAGATACGCAGTATTTT. Encoded protein: CASQRTSSTDTQYF.

V is TRBV19 and J is TRBJ2-6; 8 positions match TRBD1. The CDR3 loop spans 17 amino acids. V trimming: 8 bases; J trimming: 0 bases; junction bases outside the gene matches: 9. In germline, CDR1 is LNHDA, CDR2 SQIVND (reference sequence). This chain's CDR3 is CASEGQVPSSGANVLTF. CDR3 nucleotide sequence: TGTGCCAGTGAGGGACAGGTCCCCAGCTCTGGGGCCAACGTCCTGACTTTC.

The genes are TRBV11-3 and TRBJ2-1; 13 bases line up with TRBD2. Trimming at V came to 7 bases and at J to 3 bases, leaving 3 bases not matched to a gene. The CDR3 has 15 amino acids. Germline CDR1 is SGHNT and CDR2 is YENEEA. CDR3 nucleotides: TGTGCCAGCACCGGACTAGCGGGAGTCTACAATGAGCAGTTCTTC. This encodes CASTGLAGVYNEQFF.

This chain uses TRBV6-2 or TRBV6-3 with TRBJ2-1; 7 positions agree with TRBD2. CDR3 size: 15 residues. V lost 4 bases, J lost 5 bases, and 8 bases stayed unmatched. The germline V gene has CDR1 MNHEY and CDR2 SVGEGT. The CDR3 nucleotides are TGTGCCAGCAGTTGGGGCGGGAGTTCGGACAATGAGCAGTTCTTC. This encodes CASSWGGSSDNEQFF.

The chain carries TRBV19 and TRBJ2-5; TRBD1 is a possible D gene (7 bases). V lost 2 bases and J 5 bases, leaving 18 bases between the germline ends. Per the germline V gene, CDR1 is LNHDA and CDR2 is SQIVND (reference sequence). The CDR3 has 16 amino acids. The CDR3 loop is CASSIRLGGPRETQYF. The CDR3 coding sequence is TGTGCCAGTAGTATAAGACTAGGGGGCCCGCGGGAGACCCAGTACTTC.

This rearrangement joins TRBV27 to TRBJ2-1; D tentatively reads TRBD1 or TRBD2 (6 bases each). V was shortened by 2 bases and J by 4 bases, with 30 bases between the two germline ends. The CDR3 consists of 21 residues. The germline CDR1 and CDR2 sequences are MNHEY and SMNVEV (reference sequence). The CDR3 region is CASSLPRVIRGASGKYNEQFF. CDR3 in DNA: TGTGCCAGCAGTTTACCCAGGGTTATTAGGGGGGCGAGTGGTAAATACAATGAGCAGTTCTTC.

The V gene is TRBV7-2, the J gene TRBJ1-2; 7 bases fit TRBD1. V shed 5 bases and J 4 bases; nucleotides not matched to a gene: 13. The CDR3 runs 16 residues. Germline assignment: CDR1 SGHTA and CDR2 FQGNSA. The chain's CDR3 is CASSPYRGQILYGYTF. As DNA, the CDR3 is TGTGCCAGCAGCCCTTATAGGGGACAGATCCTCTATGGCTACACCTTC.

The V gene is TRBV7-2, the J gene TRBJ1-3, with D unclear. V was cut by 5 bases and J by 8 bases, with 10 bases left in between. The CDR3 has 12 residues. From germline, CDR1 is SGHTA and CDR2 FQGNSA. CDR3 protein: CASSPRRDTIYF. The CDR3 DNA reads as TGTGCCAGCAGCCCCCGTAGGGACACCATATATTTT. Drawing the rest from reference TRBV7-2 and TRBJ1-3, the complete variable domain is GAGVSQSPSNKVTEKGKDVELRCDPISGHTALYWYRQSLGQGLEFLIYFQGNSAPDKSGLPSDRFSAERTGGSVSTLTIQRTQQEDSAVYLCASSPRRDTIYFGEGSWLTVV.

The chain carries TRBV19 and TRBJ1-1; no reliable D call. This CDR3 contains 13 residues. V was pared by 5 bases and J by 3 bases, with 10 bases between. Germline V lookup: CDR1 LNHDA, CDR2 SQIVND (reference sequence). CDR3 nucleotides: TGTGCCAGTAGTCCCGGGGTGCACACTGAAGCTTTCTTT. Its protein is CASSPGVHTEAFF.

The J gene is TRBJ1-1, the V gene TRBV7-9; D is undetermined. Germline V gene lookup returns CDR1 SEHNR and CDR2 FQNEAQ (reference sequence). The CDR3 consists of 15 residues. V was pared by 3 bases and J by 4 bases, with 15 bases between. For the CDR3, the DNA is TGTGCCAGCAGCTTGATCGGAACTTGGGGCACTGAAGCTTTCTTT. Translated: CASSLIGTWGTEAFF.

This chain uses TRBV6-5 with TRBJ2-7, with unresolved D. Germline V gene sequence: CDR1 MNHEY, CDR2 SVGAGI. The length of the CDR3 is 12 residues. V was cut by 8 bases and J by 2 bases, with 10 bases left in between. CDR3: CASARLTYEQYF. The CDR3 region has the DNA TGTGCCAGCGCCCGCCTCACCTACGAGCAGTACTTC.

CDR3 bases: TGTGCCACCAGCAAGGGGGGGCGGGTTTCCGATACGCAGTATTTT. Its translation: CATSKGGRVSDTQYF. The J gene is TRBJ2-3, the V gene TRBV24-1; TRBD2 might be the D (7 bases). The CDR3 has 15 amino acids. V was clipped by 7 bases and J by 6 bases, with 19 bases between them. Germline V gene lookup returns CDR1 KGHDR and CDR2 SFDVKD.